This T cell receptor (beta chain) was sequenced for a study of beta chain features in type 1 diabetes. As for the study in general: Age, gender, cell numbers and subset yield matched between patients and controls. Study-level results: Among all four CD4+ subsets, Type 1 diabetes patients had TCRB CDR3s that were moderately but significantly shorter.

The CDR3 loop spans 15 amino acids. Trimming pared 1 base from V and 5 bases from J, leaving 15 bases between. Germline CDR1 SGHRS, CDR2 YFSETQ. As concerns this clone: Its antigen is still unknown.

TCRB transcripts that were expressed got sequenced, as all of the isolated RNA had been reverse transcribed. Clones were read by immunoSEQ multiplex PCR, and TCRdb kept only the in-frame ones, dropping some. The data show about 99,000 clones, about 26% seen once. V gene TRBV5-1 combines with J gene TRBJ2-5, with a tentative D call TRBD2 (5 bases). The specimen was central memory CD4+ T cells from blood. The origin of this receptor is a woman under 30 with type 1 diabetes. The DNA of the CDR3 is TGCGCCAGCAGCTTGACCTCGGTGACGGGGGAGACCCAGTACTTC. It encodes CASSLTSVTGETQYF. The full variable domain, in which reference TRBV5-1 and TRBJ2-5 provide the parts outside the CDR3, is KAGVTQTPRYLIKTRGQQVTLSCSPISGHRSVSWYQQTPGQGLQFLFEYFSETQRNKGNFPGRFSGRQFSNSRSEMNVSTLELGDSALYLCASSLTSVTGETQYFGPGTRLLVL.